Listed below are T cell receptor beta chains from one sample, sequenced in a study of cytomegalovirus exposure and HLA in healthy donors. The table came from immunoSEQ multiplex PCR; TCRdb's copy has only in-frame clones and leaves some out. In the table there are approximately 79,000 clones, 60% to 85% of which are singletons. The sample consisted of PBMCs. Receptors were obtained from a woman aged 40 to 50 in good health and CMV-seropositive. The CDR3 runs from the conserved cysteine through the conserved F or W. D genes are given only for firm matches. A clone size is listed for some rows: how often the clone was seen (once, few, many), or a class if it is expanded.

J gene: TRBJ2-6
clone size: once
D gene: TRBD1
V gene: TRBV7-8
CDR3 DNA: TGTGCCAGCAGCTTAGCGCCAGGGACAGGAACAAGGCCTGGGGCCAACGTCCTGACTTTC
CDR3 protein: CASSLAPGTGTRPGANVLTF

J gene: TRBJ2-3
clone size: .
D gene: .
V gene: TRBV5-1
CDR3 DNA: TGCGCCAGCAGGCGGGACTCCGGGATCGATACGCAGTATTTT
CDR3 protein: CASRRDSGIDTQYF

J gene: TRBJ1-6
clone size: .
D gene: .
V gene: TRBV2
CDR3 DNA: TGTGCCAGCAGTGTCGTCACAGAAAGCTCCTATAATTCACCCCTCCACTTT
CDR3 protein: CASSVVTESSYNSPLHF

J gene: TRBJ2-1
clone size: .
D gene: .
V gene: TRBV30
CDR3 DNA: TGTGCCTGGAGTAGAGGGGGAAGAGGCAATGAGCAGTTCTTC
CDR3 protein: CAWSRGGRGNEQFF

J gene: TRBJ1-1
clone size: few
D gene: .
V gene: TRBV5-1
CDR3 DNA: TGCGCCAGCAGCCCGGATGGTTCAGGGTCTCGTACTGAAGCTTTCTTT
CDR3 protein: CASSPDGSGSRTEAFF

J gene: TRBJ2-3
clone size: few
D gene: .
V gene: TRBV7-8
CDR3 DNA: TGTGCCAGCAGCCCAATAGTGGCAGATACGCAGTATTTT
CDR3 protein: CASSPIVADTQYF

J gene: TRBJ2-7
clone size: .
D gene: TRBD2
V gene: TRBV30
CDR3 DNA: TGTGCCTGGAGTGGGACTAGCGGGAGCCCTCCCCGCTACGAGCAGTACTTC
CDR3 protein: CAWSGTSGSPPRYEQYF

J gene: TRBJ2-1
clone size: .
D gene: TRBD2
V gene: TRBV29-1
CDR3 DNA: TGCAGCGTCTCGGACGGGCCGGGACTAGCGGCCTCTAGCTCCTACAATGAGCAGTTCTTC
CDR3 protein: CSVSDGPGLAASSSYNEQFF

J gene: TRBJ2-3
clone size: .
D gene: TRBD2
V gene: TRBV6-5
CDR3 DNA: TGTGCCTCGCGGGGGGGCACAGATACGCAGTATTTT
CDR3 protein: CASRGGTDTQYF

J gene: TRBJ2-5
clone size: .
D gene: .
V gene: TRBV7-6
CDR3 DNA: TGTGCCAGCAGCTCCCCGTCAGGGGCTGTACGTTCGGAGACCCAGTACTTC
CDR3 protein: CASSSPSGAVRSETQYF

J gene: TRBJ1-4
clone size: once
D gene: TRBD1
V gene: TRBV19
CDR3 DNA: TGTGCCAGCGAGGGACAGATTAATGAAAAACTGTTTTTT
CDR3 protein: CASEGQINEKLFF

J gene: TRBJ2-3
clone size: once
D gene: .
V gene: TRBV7-2
CDR3 DNA: TGTGCCAGCAGCTCAGGACACGGTACGCAGTATTTT
CDR3 protein: CASSSGHGTQYF

J gene: TRBJ2-2
clone size: .
D gene: .
V gene: TRBV5-1
CDR3 DNA: TGCGCCAGCAGCCCAACAGTGTCCGGGGAGCTGTTTTTT
CDR3 protein: CASSPTVSGELFF

J gene: TRBJ1-1
clone size: .
D gene: .
V gene: TRBV18
CDR3 DNA: TGTGCCAGCTCAAACGGTAACACTGAAGCTTTCTTT
CDR3 protein: CASSNGNTEAFF

J gene: TRBJ1-2
clone size: once
D gene: TRBD1
V gene: TRBV2
CDR3 DNA: TGTGCCAGCAGTGATGGTCGGACAGGGAGAGACGGCTACACCTTC
CDR3 protein: CASSDGRTGRDGYTF

J gene: TRBJ1-1
clone size: .
D gene: TRBD1
V gene: TRBV5-1
CDR3 DNA: TGCGCCAGCAGCACACAGGGGGGGACTGAAGCTTTCTTT
CDR3 protein: CASSTQGGTEAFF

J gene: TRBJ2-1
clone size: .
D gene: TRBD1
V gene: TRBV9
CDR3 DNA: TGTGCCAGCAGCGCCCGCCTCACAGGGGGCTCCTACAATGAGCAGTTCTTC
CDR3 protein: CASSARLTGGSYNEQFF

J gene: TRBJ2-5
clone size: .
D gene: .
V gene: TRBV2
CDR3 DNA: TGTGCCAGCATCCGGGACTTAACCCTCCAAGAGACCCAGTACTTC
CDR3 protein: CASIRDLTLQETQYF

J gene: TRBJ2-5
clone size: .
D gene: TRBD2
V gene: TRBV5-1
CDR3 DNA: TGCGCCAGCAGCACTAGCGGGAGAACGGATGAGACCCAGTACTTC
CDR3 protein: CASSTSGRTDETQYF

J gene: TRBJ2-1
clone size: few
D gene: TRBD2
V gene: TRBV23-1
CDR3 DNA: TGCGCCAGCAGTCATCACGGGACTAGCGGCCCCATGGTCTTC
CDR3 protein: CASSHHGTSGPMVF

J gene: TRBJ1-1
clone size: once
D gene: .
V gene: TRBV2
CDR3 DNA: TGTGCCAGCAATAATAAGGGGTTGGTCTGGACTGAAGCTTTCTTT
CDR3 protein: CASNNKGLVWTEAFF

J gene: TRBJ2-1
clone size: .
D gene: .
V gene: TRBV30
CDR3 DNA: TGTGCCTGGAGTGCCCGGGGGTACGAGCAGTTCTTC
CDR3 protein: CAWSARGYEQFF

J gene: TRBJ2-3
clone size: .
D gene: TRBD2
V gene: TRBV5-1
CDR3 DNA: TGCGCCAGCAGCTTGGGACTAGCGGGGGGGCTGAGCACAGATACGCAGTATTTT
CDR3 protein: CASSLGLAGGLSTDTQYF

J gene: TRBJ2-1
clone size: few
D gene: .
V gene: TRBV5-1
CDR3 DNA: TGCGCCAGCAGCTGGGGACTCCGTAATGAGCAGTTCTTC
CDR3 protein: CASSWGLRNEQFF

J gene: TRBJ1-5
clone size: .
D gene: TRBD1
V gene: TRBV4-1
CDR3 DNA: TGCGCCAGCAGCCAGGAGGACAGGGAATTACAGCCCCAGCATTTT
CDR3 protein: CASSQEDRELQPQHF

J gene: TRBJ2-4
clone size: .
D gene: .
V gene: TRBV6-5
CDR3 DNA: TGTGCCAGCAGATTGAACAGGAACTCCAAAAACATTCAGTACTTC
CDR3 protein: CASRLNRNSKNIQYF